This T cell receptor (beta chain) was observed in a study of cytotoxic CD8 clonotypes in ibrutinib-treated CLL. As for the study in general: Of the patients, 11 were relapsed/refractory, about 15 treatment-naive and approximately 18 IGHV unmutated. The study's findings and limits: Clonality increased at ibrutinib response, then returned toward baseline at progression. Shared public clonotypes were rare, and on treatment they either got smaller or stayed the same.

This CDR3 is 16 amino acids long. V shed 3 bases, J shed 0 bases, and the junction held 4 bases outside the gene matches. Germline assignment: CDR1 SGHNT and CDR2 YYREEE (reference sequence). Note on this clone: Its antigen is not known.

The targeted sequencing depth was 1 in 200,000 to 1 in 1 million T cells. TCRdb's copy holds only in-frame clones and misses some; the assay was immunoSEQ multiplex PCR. This sample yields tens of thousands of clones, of which about nine tenths are seen a single time; 3% to 3.5% belongs to the top ten. The specimen comprised PBMCs, sampled after 12 months of ibrutinib treatment. This clonotype was obtained from a human donor with chronic lymphocytic leukemia. The chain is built from TRBV5-4 and TRBJ1-3; 9 bases are shared with TRBD1. DNA for the CDR3: TGTGCCAGCAGCTCACTGGGACAGGGCTCTGGAAACACCATATATTTT. Its translation is CASSSLGQGSGNTIYF.